This entry features one T cell receptor beta chain sequence. The target antigen is unknown. Deletions cut 3 bases from V and 9 bases from J, with 16 bases between. This CDR3 contains 14 residues. CDR1 is SGDLS and CDR2 is YYNGEE in the germline V gene. This record belongs to a study of T cells in Graves' hyperthyroidism and ophthalmopathy. Authors of the study amplified TCR beta CDR3 regions from RNA transcripts. First-round RT-PCR targeting the TCR CDR3 was performed with the HTBI primer set. One entry per CDR3 protein, called by TCRdb with MiXCR from the multiplex PCR reads. The data hold 250,000 to 400,000 distinct CDR3 sequences, with roughly an eighth observed a single time. Inclusion characteristics of ophthalmopathy patients comprised a Clinical Activity Score of at least 3, a NOSPECS grade of at least 4, and duration under 3 months. Study results and caveats: Most thyroid clonotypes with frequency above 0.001 were detected in blood.

The sequenced material came from blood. The TCR sequence derives from a woman between 40 and 50 years old with Graves' ophthalmopathy. The chain is built from TRBV9 and TRBJ2-1; the D is unclear. The CDR3 DNA sequence: TGTGCCAGCAGCGCCTCTGTTTCAGTGGGTGAGCAGTTCTTC. It codes for CASSASVSVGEQFF.